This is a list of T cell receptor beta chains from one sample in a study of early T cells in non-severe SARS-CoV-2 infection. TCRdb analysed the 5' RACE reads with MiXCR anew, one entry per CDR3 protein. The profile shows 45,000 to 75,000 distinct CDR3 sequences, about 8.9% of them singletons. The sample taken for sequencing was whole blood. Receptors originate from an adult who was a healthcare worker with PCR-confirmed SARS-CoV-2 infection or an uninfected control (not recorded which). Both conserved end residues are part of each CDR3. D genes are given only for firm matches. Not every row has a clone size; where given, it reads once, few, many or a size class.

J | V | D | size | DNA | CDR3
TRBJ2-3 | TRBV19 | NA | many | TGTGCCAGTAGTACCGGACAGTCCAGACGGCGCACAGATACGCAGTATTTT | CASSTGQSRRRTDTQYF
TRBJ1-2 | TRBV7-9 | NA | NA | TGTGCCAGCAGCCCAGGACAGCCCTATGGCTACACCTTC | CASSPGQPYGYTF
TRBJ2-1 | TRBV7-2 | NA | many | TGTGCCAGCAGTTTAATAAGTGGGTTCAACAATGAGCAGTTCTTC | CASSLISGFNNEQFF
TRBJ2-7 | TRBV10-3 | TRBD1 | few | TGTGCCATCAGAATAGGGACAGGGGGACCCTTCCAGTACGAGCAGTACTTC | CAIRIGTGGPFQYEQYF
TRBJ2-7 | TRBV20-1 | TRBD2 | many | TGCAGTGCAAAACTAGCGGGAGGCTACGAGCAGTACTTC | CSAKLAGGYEQYF
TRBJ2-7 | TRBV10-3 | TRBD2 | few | TGTGCCATCGGGGGCGGGAGGGCCGTTAAATACGAGCAGTACTTC | CAIGGGRAVKYEQYF
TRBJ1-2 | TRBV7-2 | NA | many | TGTGCCAGCAGCACCGGTACCGCCCGAGGTGGCTACACCTTC | CASSTGTARGGYTF
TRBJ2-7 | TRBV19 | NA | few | TGTGCCAGTAGCACGTCCGTGCTCGACGAGCAGTACTTC | CASSTSVLDEQYF
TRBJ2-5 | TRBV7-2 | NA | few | TGTGCCAGCAGCTTATCACGGGGCGGGGAGACCCAGTACTTC | CASSLSRGGETQYF
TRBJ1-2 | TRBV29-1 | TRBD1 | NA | TGCAGCGTTTGGACAGGGGGCGATGGCTACACCTTC | CSVWTGGDGYTF
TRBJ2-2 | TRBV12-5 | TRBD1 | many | TGTGCTAGTGGTCCCAACCGGGACAGGGGCACCGGGGAGCTGTTTTTT | CASGPNRDRGTGELFF
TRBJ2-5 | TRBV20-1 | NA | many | TGCAGTGCGCGACTCCGGGGCCCACAAGAGACCCAGTACTTC | CSARLRGPQETQYF
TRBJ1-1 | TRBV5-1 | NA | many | TGCGCCAGCAGCTTGGAGGGGCAGAAGAACACTGAAGCTTTCTTT | CASSLEGQKNTEAFF
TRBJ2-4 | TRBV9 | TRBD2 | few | TGCGCCAGCAGCGTAGCGGGCCAGCATACGAACATTCAGTACTTC | CASSVAGQHTNIQYF
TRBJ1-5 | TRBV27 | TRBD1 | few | TGTGCCAGCAGCCTACAGGGGGCGCGAAATCAGCCCCAGCATTTT | CASSLQGARNQPQHF
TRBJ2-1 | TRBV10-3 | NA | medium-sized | TGTGCCATCAGTGAGTCGGGCCAAAGCTCCTACAATGAGCAGTTCTTC | CAISESGQSSYNEQFF
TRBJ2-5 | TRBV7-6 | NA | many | TGTGCCAGCAGCTTATCGCGACAAGAGACCCAGTACTTC | CASSLSRQETQYF
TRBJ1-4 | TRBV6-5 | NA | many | TGTGCCAGCAGTGACACCGGACAAGGGGAAAAACTGTTTTTT | CASSDTGQGEKLFF
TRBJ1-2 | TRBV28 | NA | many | TGTGCCAGCAGTTTAGTTCAACTCCGGTATGGCTACACCTTC | CASSLVQLRYGYTF
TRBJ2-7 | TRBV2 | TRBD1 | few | TGTGCCAGCAGTCGTGGACAGGACGGGCAGTACTTC | CASSRGQDGQYF
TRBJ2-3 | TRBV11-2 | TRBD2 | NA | TGTACCAGCAGGACTAGCAGGACAGATACGCAGTATTTT | CTSRTSRTDTQYF
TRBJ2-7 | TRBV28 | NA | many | TGTGCCAGCACCGATAGGACTGGTTCACCCTACGAGCAGTACTTC | CASTDRTGSPYEQYF
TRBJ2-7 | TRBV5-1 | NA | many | TGCGCCAGCAGCTTGGAGACTCACGAGCAGTACTTC | CASSLETHEQYF
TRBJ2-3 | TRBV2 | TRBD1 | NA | TGTGCCAGCAAGGACAGGGGGTCAGATACGCAGTATTTT | CASKDRGSDTQYF
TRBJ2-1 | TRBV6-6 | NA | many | TGTGCCAGCAGCATTAATAACTGGGGGGATTATGAGCAGTTCTTC | CASSINNWGDYEQFF
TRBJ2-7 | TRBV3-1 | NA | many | TGTGCCAGCAGCCCTAACCGGGACGGACACTACGAGCAGTACTTC | CASSPNRDGHYEQYF
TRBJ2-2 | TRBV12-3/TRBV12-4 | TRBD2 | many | TGTGCCAGCACCACCTCCGGGACTAGCGGACCCGGGGAGCTGTTTTTT | CASTTSGTSGPGELFF
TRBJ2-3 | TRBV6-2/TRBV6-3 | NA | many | TGTGCCAGCAGTTACTCGATCGGTAGCGGAGATCTTAGCACAGATACGCAGTATTTT | CASSYSIGSGDLSTDTQYF
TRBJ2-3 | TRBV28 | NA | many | TGTGCCAGCAGTTTCCCCCCGGATAAGAACACAGATACGCAGTATTTT | CASSFPPDKNTDTQYF
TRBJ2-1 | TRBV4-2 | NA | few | TGTGCCAGCAGCCAAGGGGTAGTCTACAATGAGCAGTTCTTC | CASSQGVVYNEQFF
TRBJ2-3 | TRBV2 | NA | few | TGTGCCAGCAGTGTGGGTAATACGCAGTATTTT | CASSVGNTQYF
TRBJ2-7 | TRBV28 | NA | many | TGTGCCAGCAGTCCTCCCGGGAGCTCCTACGAGCAGTACTTC | CASSPPGSSYEQYF
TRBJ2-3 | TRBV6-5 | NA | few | TGTGCCACACAGCGAGCTAGCACAGATACGCAGTATTTT | CATQRASTDTQYF
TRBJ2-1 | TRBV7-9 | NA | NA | TGTGCCAGCAGCTCAGGGAATCTAGCCTACAATGAGCAGTTCTTC | CASSSGNLAYNEQFF
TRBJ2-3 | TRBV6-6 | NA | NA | TGTGCCAGCAGTCGAGCGGATAGCACAGATACGCAGTATTTT | CASSRADSTDTQYF
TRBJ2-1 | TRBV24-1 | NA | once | TGTGCCACCAGTGGAAGGATAGGCCGGGACGAATACAATGAGCAGTTCTTC | CATSGRIGRDEYNEQFF
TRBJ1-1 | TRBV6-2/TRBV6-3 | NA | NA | TGTGCCAGCAGTACTCAGGGAGTAGGGACTGAAGCTTTCTTT | CASSTQGVGTEAFF
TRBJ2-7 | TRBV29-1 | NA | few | TGCAGCGTTGAAGCTGATGGGCAGGGTGTTGCCTACGAGCAGTACTTC | CSVEADGQGVAYEQYF
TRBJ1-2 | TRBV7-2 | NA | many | TGTGCCAGCAGCTCAGGGGCTGCGAACTATGGCTACACCTTC | CASSSGAANYGYTF
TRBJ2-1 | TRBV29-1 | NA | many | TGCAGCGTTGAAGGCCTTAATGAGCAGTTCTTC | CSVEGLNEQFF
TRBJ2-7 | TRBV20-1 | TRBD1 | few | TGCAGTGCTAGAGATTTGGGACAGGGGGCGGCCGAGCAGTACTTC | CSARDLGQGAAEQYF
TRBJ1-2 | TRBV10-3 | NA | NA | TGTGCCATCAGTGAGCCCCGCTTGGGGGGCAACTATGGCTACACCTTC | CAISEPRLGGNYGYTF
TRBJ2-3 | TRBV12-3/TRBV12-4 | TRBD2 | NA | TGTGCCAGCAGTCTCGCCACTAGCGATAGCACAGATACGCAGTATTTT | CASSLATSDSTDTQYF
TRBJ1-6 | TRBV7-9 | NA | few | TGTGCCAGCAGCTTAGGGCGGGACGCTACTTCACCCCTCCACTTT | CASSLGRDATSPLHF
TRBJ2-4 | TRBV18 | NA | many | TGTGCCAGCTCACCACTTGGGGTAGCCAAAAACATTCAGTACTTC | CASSPLGVAKNIQYF
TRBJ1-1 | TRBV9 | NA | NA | TGTGCCAGCAGCTCACAGGGCTACACTGAAGCTTTCTTT | CASSSQGYTEAFF
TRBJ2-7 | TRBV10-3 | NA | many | TGTGCCATCCACTCCGGGACAACCTACGAGCAGTACTTC | CAIHSGTTYEQYF
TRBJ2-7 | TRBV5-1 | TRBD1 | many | TGCGCCAGCAGCTTGGGGACAGGGGTCTACGAGCAGTACTTC | CASSLGTGVYEQYF
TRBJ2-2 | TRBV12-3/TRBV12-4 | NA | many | TGTGCCAGCAGTCTGAGGACGGTGAACACCGGGGAGCTGTTTTTT | CASSLRTVNTGELFF
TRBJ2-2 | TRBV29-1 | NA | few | TGCAGCGTTGAGTTTAACACCGGGGAGCTGTTTTTT | CSVEFNTGELFF
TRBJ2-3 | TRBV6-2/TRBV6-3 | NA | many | TGTGCCAGCAGTCGGGCCAGCGTGACAGATACGCAGTATTTT | CASSRASVTDTQYF
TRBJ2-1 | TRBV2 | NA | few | TGTGCCAGCAGTGAAGTGAGGAATGAGCAGTTCTTC | CASSEVRNEQFF